The 7 T cell receptor beta chains below were found in one sample sequenced in a study of Ad26.COV2.S vaccination and SARS-CoV-2 variants (dated by TCRdb to the early 2020s). The treatment or condition label corresponds to: over 15 received Ad26.COV2.S at low or high dose, single or two shots; 5 received placebo; per-sample allocation not given. Repertoires of vaccine and placebo recipients were sequenced from samples taken on day 63 after the first injection. Library preparation used the immunoSEQ multiplex PCR assay. In TCRdb, the immuneACCESS table is reduced to in-frame sequences with V and J assigned. These tables do not hold every clone; where another copy was compared, an unresolved V gene accounts for under half, and the others remain unexplained. The sample table records about 440,000 clones; 90% of these occur just once. The ten largest clonotypes hold roughly 3.9% of the sample. The sequences come from peripheral blood, collected in a trial of Ad26.COV2.S vaccine versus placebo. Every receptor here comes from a person between 18 and 60 years old who received the Ad26.COV2.S COVID-19 vaccine or a placebo.

The chain joins TRBV7-9 to TRBJ2-3, with 12 bases identical to TRBD2. Trimming removed 3 bases from V and 1 base from J; junction bases left unmatched: 2. The CDR3 has 16 amino acids. Per germline, CDR1 SEHNR and CDR2 FQNEAQ (reference sequence). DNA of the CDR3: TGTGCCAGCAGCTTGCTAGCGGGAGGGGGCACAGATACGCAGTATTTT. Encoded protein: CASSLLAGGGTDTQYF.

The chain employs TRBV7-9 and TRBJ2-1, with a weak D call TRBD2 (7 bases). This CDR3 contains 15 residues. V was cut by 5 bases and J by 3 bases, with 14 bases left in between. Looked up from germline, CDR1 is SEHNR and CDR2 is FQNEAQ (reference sequence). This CDR3 reads CASSSGRGNYNEQFF. The CDR3 DNA reads TGTGCCAGCAGCAGTGGGAGGGGGAACTACAATGAGCAGTTCTTC.

This chain joins TRBV2 and TRBJ1-5; D might be TRBD1 (6 bases). This CDR3 spans 15 amino acids. Germline loops: CDR1 SNHLY, CDR2 FYNNEI. The V gene lost 7 bases and the J gene lost 0 bases, with 13 bases spanning the gap. The CDR3 spells CASTRGGNSNQPQHF. DNA for the CDR3: TGTGCCAGCACCCGAGGGGGGAATAGCAATCAGCCCCAGCATTTT.

The table lists this clone with a few counts. The CDR3 DNA follows: TGTGCCAGCGCCTTAGCATCCGGAGATCTATCCGAGCAGTACTTC. This encodes CASALASGDLSEQYF. The V call is TRBV9, the J call TRBJ2-7, with D unresolved. The V end was cut by 7 bases, the J end by 6 bases, with 23 bases between. The germline CDR1 and CDR2 sequences are SGDLS and YYNGEE. The CDR3 has 15 residues.

A single count supports this clone. The chain is built from TRBV27 and TRBJ2-2; 8 bases are a match to TRBD2. With 1 base clipped from V and 1 base from J, the junction kept 2 bases outside the gene matches. Germline CDR1 reads MNHEY; CDR2 reads SMNVEV (reference sequence). CDR3 size: 16 residues. CDR3 loop: CASSLFAGGNTGELFF. CDR3 in DNA: TGTGCCAGCAGTTTATTCGCGGGAGGGAACACCGGGGAGCTGTTTTTT.

The J gene is TRBJ2-7, the V gene TRBV6-1; the match to TRBD1 covers 8 bases. Trimming cost V 6 bases and J 2 bases; bases outside gene matches: 6. This CDR3 region has 14 residues. Per germline, CDR1 MNHNS and CDR2 SASEGT. The CDR3 region has the DNA TGTGCCAGCAGATACGGACAGGGTGCCTACGAGCAGTACTTC. Translation: CASRYGQGAYEQYF.

This rearrangement joins TRBV9 to TRBJ2-7; 8 bases are shared with TRBD1. The CDR3 spans 16 residues. From germline, CDR1 is SGDLS and CDR2 YYNGEE. V gave up 0 bases and J gave up 5 bases; unmatched junction bases: 10. The CDR3 is CASSVGWTGNLHEQYF. The CDR3 DNA reads TGTGCCAGCAGCGTAGGCTGGACAGGGAATCTTCACGAGCAGTACTTC.